Below are 19 T cell receptor beta chains sequenced from a single sample in a study of T cells after posttransplantation cyclophosphamide (TCRdb year 2016). To count as naive, T cells had to be viable CD3+CD4+ or CD3+CD8+ cells with a CCR7+CD45RA+CD45RO-CD95-CD27+CD28+ profile. Library preparation used the immunoSEQ multiplex PCR assay. The source is immuneACCESS, and TCRdb retained only in-frame sequences with V and J called. Part of the clones is not carried over; for the studies checked, unresolved V genes explain less than half of this, and the remainder is unexplained. The sample yields some 20,000 clones; 95% to 98% were counted once. The leading ten clones occupy about 0.15% of the sample. Material for sequencing was naive CD4+ T cells sorted from PBMCs. The receptors originated from a man in his forties in good health, CMV-negative, and a related stem cell transplant donor.

The V call is TRBV7-3, the J call TRBJ1-1, with D unresolved. The CDR3 is 12 residues long. Germline values: CDR1 SGHTA, CDR2 FQGTGA. V shed 2 bases and J shed 6 bases, with 7 bases lying between them. CDR3 bases: TGTGCCAGCAGCTTAGGAGGATCTGAAGCTTTCTTT. Protein product: CASSLGGSEAFF.

The V call is TRBV5-1, the J call TRBJ2-3; 7 bases are shared with TRBD2. Looked up from germline, CDR1 is SGHRS and CDR2 is YFSETQ. The V gene end was trimmed by 2 bases and the J gene end by 4 bases; junction bases not matched to a gene: 4. This CDR3 is 14 amino acids long. Written as DNA, the CDR3 is TGCGCCAGCAGCTTACCTAGCGGACCAGATACGCAGTATTTT. Translation gives CASSLPSGPDTQYF.

The chain couples TRBV5-1 to TRBJ2-2; 10 nucleotides align to TRBD1. This CDR3 has 18 amino acids. In germline, CDR1 is SGHRS, CDR2 YFSETQ. After removal of 0 bases from V and 5 bases from J, the junction contained 10 bases not matched to a gene. CDR3 in amino acids: CASSLAVVGTGETGELFF. In DNA, the CDR3 is TGCGCCAGCAGCTTGGCCGTGGTCGGGACAGGGGAGACCGGGGAGCTGTTTTTT.

The chain recombines TRBV10-2 with TRBJ2-7; the D gene is possibly TRBD1 (6 bases). CDR1 and CDR2 (germline): WSHSY, SAAADI. This CDR3 has 13 residues. Trimming left V 10 bases short and J 3 bases short, with 16 bases between. The CDR3, as DNA: TGCGCCACTGTGGACAGTACTAGCTACGAGCAGTACTTC. Its protein is CATVDSTSYEQYF.

A remark on this clone: The junction differs from germline at one of its ends, possibly a read error. The same CDR3 can be traced to other DNA sequences in this sample. V usage is TRBV15 and J usage is TRBJ2-3; 7 bases align to TRBD1. Germline CDR1 LNHNV, CDR2 YYDKDF (reference sequence). The CDR3 is 15 amino acids. Written as DNA, the CDR3 is TGTGCCACTAGCAGAGATAAAGCCCCAGGGGGTACGCAGTATTTT. Amino acids: CATSRDKAPGGTQYF.

The V and J genes are TRBV15 and TRBJ2-5, with D maybe TRBD1 (7 bases). Germline lookup yields CDR1 LNHNV and CDR2 YYDKDF (reference sequence). This CDR3 contains 14 residues. Deletions cut 0 bases from V and 5 bases from J, with 10 bases between. As DNA, the CDR3 is TGTGCCACCAGCAGAGATCCAGGGGGGGAGACCCAGTACTTC. Translating gives CATSRDPGGETQYF.

The chain recombines TRBV29-1 with TRBJ2-3; D unresolved. The CDR3 loop spans 12 amino acids. Germline V gene data show CDR1 as SQVTM and CDR2 as ANQGSEA. V gave up 4 bases and J gave up 5 bases, with 10 bases separating them. The CDR3 DNA follows: TGCAGCGTTGCCGTTGAGAGAGATACGCAGTATTTT. It yields the protein CSVAVERDTQYF.

The J gene is TRBJ1-5, the V gene TRBV30, with D hard to call. The V gene's germline CDR1 is GTSNPN and CDR2 SVGIG (reference sequence). This CDR3 is built from 12 residues. Between the trimmed V and J ends, which lost 4 bases and 5 bases, there was a span of 9 bases. The CDR3 region is CAWTSGDQPQHF. The CDR3 region has the DNA TGTGCCTGGACCTCGGGAGATCAGCCCCAGCATTTT.

V is TRBV7-8 and J is TRBJ2-5, with a weak D call TRBD1 (6 bases). Germline CDR1 SGHVS, CDR2 FQNEAQ. V dropped 0 bases and J dropped 4 bases, with 15 bases sitting between them. The CDR3 is made up of 16 amino acids. CDR3 in DNA: TGTGCCAGCAGCTTAGCAGGGGGAAGTACGGGAGAGACCCAGTACTTC. It codes for CASSLAGGSTGETQYF.

This chain uses TRBV11-2 with TRBJ2-7; TRBD1 matches 7 bases. V trimming: 5 bases; J trimming: 2 bases; junction bases outside the gene matches: 9. The CDR3 totals 15 residues. Per germline, CDR1 SGHAT and CDR2 FQNNGV. For the CDR3, the DNA is TGTGCCAGCAGCCGAACCGGGACAGATGCCTACGAGCAGTACTTC. Protein product: CASSRTGTDAYEQYF.

This sequence joins TRBV6-6 and TRBJ1-4; D may be TRBD1 (5 bases). Germline CDR1 is MNHNY and CDR2 is SVGAGI (reference sequence). V shed 5 bases and J shed 7 bases, with 17 bases lying between them. This CDR3 spans 15 amino acids. This CDR3 is CASSLRQRAAEKLFF. CDR3 nucleotides: TGTGCCAGCAGTCTACGACAGCGGGCGGCTGAAAAACTGTTTTTT.

The CDR3 reads CASSIEGLAETDTQYF. CDR3 coding DNA: TGTGCCAGCAGCATAGAGGGACTAGCGGAGACAGATACGCAGTATTTT. V is TRBV7-2 and J is TRBJ2-3, with 11 bases identical to TRBD2. CDR3 size: 16 residues. CDR1 and CDR2 from the germline V gene are SGHTA and FQGNSA. V shed 5 bases and J 3 bases; nucleotides not matched to a gene: 7.

The V call is TRBV7-2, the J call TRBJ2-5, with 10 bases identical to TRBD2. The CDR3 is made up of 15 amino acids. With V trimmed by 6 bases and J by 5 bases, 9 bases remained unmatched. CDR1 is SGHTA and CDR2 is FQGNSA in the germline V gene. DNA of the CDR3: TGTGCCAGCAGTCCTTCTAGCGGGAGAACTGAGACCCAGTACTTC. Translating gives CASSPSSGRTETQYF.

The chain uses TRBV25-1 and TRBJ1-2; TRBD1 matches at 10 bases. With 3 bases clipped from V and 3 bases from J, the junction kept 4 bases outside the gene matches. Germline V gene data show CDR1 as MGHDK and CDR2 as SYGVNS. The CDR3 is made up of 15 amino acids. The CDR3 loop is CASSDPGTGDYGYTF. The DNA of the CDR3 is TGTGCCAGCAGTGACCCAGGGACAGGGGACTATGGCTACACCTTC.

V usage is TRBV28 and J usage is TRBJ2-7; weak D call: TRBD2 (5 bases). Germline V lookup: CDR1 MDHEN, CDR2 SYDVKM. This CDR3 comprises 12 residues. V dropped 6 bases and J dropped 6 bases, with 12 bases sitting between them. In DNA, the CDR3 is TGTGCCAGCAGAAAAGGAGGCGGCGAGCAGTACTTC. The encoded protein is CASRKGGGEQYF. Together with reference TRBV28 and TRBJ2-7, the CDR3 gives the full variable domain: DVKVTQSSRYLVKRTGEKVFLECVQDMDHENMFWYRQDPGLGLRLIYFSYDVKMKEKGDIPEGYSVSREKKERFSLILESASTNQTSMYLCASRKGGGEQYFGPGTRLTVT.

The chain has TRBV27 and TRBJ2-5; 12 bases are a match to TRBD1. The better agreement between TRBJ2-7 and the DNA end casts doubt on the J call. There are 15 residues in the CDR3. CDR1 is MNHEY, CDR2 SMNVEV, per germline (reference sequence). CDR3 in DNA: TGTGCCAGCAGTTTTTCGGGACAGGGGGCGTACGAGCAGTACTTC. Its translation: CASSFSGQGAYEQYF.

The rearrangement links TRBV11-2 to TRBJ2-6, with D perhaps TRBD2 (7 bases). V lost 3 bases, J lost 1 base, and 13 bases lay in between. Germline lookup yields CDR1 SGHAT and CDR2 FQNNGV. This CDR3 is built from 17 residues. The CDR3 loop is CASSFRGAPSGANVLTF. In DNA, the CDR3 is TGTGCCAGCAGCTTTCGGGGGGCCCCGTCTGGGGCCAACGTCCTGACTTTC.

CDR3 residues: CASSGTGVTGANVLTF. The DNA for the CDR3 is TGTGCCAGCAGTGGGACAGGGGTTACTGGGGCCAACGTCCTGACTTTC. This rearrangement joins TRBV2 to TRBJ2-6; 9 bases line up with TRBD1. The V gene end was trimmed by 4 bases and the J gene end by 2 bases; junction bases not matched to a gene: 3. The CDR3 spans 16 residues. Germline assignment: CDR1 SNHLY and CDR2 FYNNEI.

J is TRBJ2-3 and V is TRBV19; 10 bases are shared with TRBD1. The CDR3 totals 19 residues. Germline-derived CDR1 and CDR2 are LNHDA and SQIVND (reference sequence). The trim removed 2 bases at V and 2 bases at J, leaving 13 bases unmatched. In DNA form, the CDR3 reads TGTGCCAGTAGTATAATTACGGTGGGGACAGGGGAGGACACAGATACGCAGTATTTT. Its translation: CASSIITVGTGEDTDTQYF.